This entry lists 24 T cell receptor beta chains sequenced from one sample in a study of OX40 agonist ivuxolimab in advanced cancers. Only in-frame clones appear in the TCRdb table, and some are missing; sequencing was by immunoSEQ multiplex PCR. The repertoire holds 43,000 or so clones, with around 88% as singletons. The material was CD4+ or CD8+ T cells sorted from blood, obtained in a trial of the OX40 agonist ivuxolimab. The receptors here all came from an adult with an advanced solid tumor such as melanoma, head and neck, liver or kidney cancer.

The gene calls are TRBV7-9 and TRBJ1-4, with 7 bases fitting TRBD1. The V and J ends lost 5 bases and 0 bases, in that order; junction bases with no gene match: 9. The CDR3 covers 17 residues. Germline V gene lookup returns CDR1 SEHNR and CDR2 FQNEAQ (reference sequence). CDR3 sequence: CASSPGQTSTTNEKLFF. The CDR3 region has the DNA TGTGCCAGCAGCCCGGGACAGACTAGTACAACTAATGAAAAACTGTTTTTT.

The chain combines TRBV6-1 with TRBJ2-7; 7 bases agree with TRBD2. There are 13 residues in the CDR3. Germline CDR1 is MNHNS and CDR2 is SASEGT. Trimming at V came to 4 bases and at J to 3 bases, leaving 3 bases not matched to a gene. The CDR3 spells CASSVERGYEQYF. DNA of the CDR3: TGTGCCAGCAGTGTGGAGCGGGGCTACGAGCAGTACTTC.

The chain uses TRBV5-1 and TRBJ2-7; 13 nucleotides line up with TRBD2. V was pared by 3 bases and J by 6 bases, with 6 bases of the junction left unmatched. Looked up from germline, CDR1 is SGHRS and CDR2 is YFSETQ. This CDR3 spans 15 amino acids. The CDR3 DNA is TGCGCCAGCAGCTCCGGACTAGCGGGAGTTGGCGAGCAGTACTTC. It is translated as CASSSGLAGVGEQYF.

This clone turned up a few times. The chain joins TRBV10-3 to TRBJ2-5, with a weak D call TRBD2 (6 bases). V lost 7 bases and J lost 5, with 11 bases in between. The CDR3 length is 12 residues. CDR1 ENHRY and CDR2 SYGVKD come from the germline V gene. DNA for the CDR3: TGTGCCATCAAGGGACTCGAGGAGACCCAGTACTTC. Translated, it gives CAIKGLEETQYF.

The chain uses TRBV18 and TRBJ1-2; the D is unclear. The V end lost 8 bases, the J end lost 2 bases, and 9 bases lay between the germline ends. CDR3 length equals 12 residues. Per germline, CDR1 KGHSH and CDR2 LQKENI. The CDR3 nucleotides are TGTGCCAGCGGGGAGGTAAACTATGGCTACACCTTC. Its protein is CASGEVNYGYTF.

The J gene is TRBJ2-3, the V gene TRBV9; maybe TRBD2 (6 bases). The CDR3 contains 16 residues. The V end was cut by 3 bases, the J end by 2 bases, with 16 bases between. Germline lookup yields CDR1 SGDLS and CDR2 YYNGEE. As DNA, the CDR3 is TGTGCCAGCAGCGCTGGAAGTAGCGGAACCACAGATACGCAGTATTTT. It codes for CASSAGSSGTTDTQYF.

The chain combines TRBV5-4 with TRBJ2-3; D may be TRBD1 or TRBD2 (5 bases each). CDR1 and CDR2 (germline): SGHNT, YYREEE (reference sequence). CDR3 length: 15 residues. V was clipped by 4 bases and J by 2 bases, with 14 bases between them. DNA of the CDR3: TGTGCCAGCAGCATGGCCTTGGGGGACACAGATACGCAGTATTTT. Translating it yields CASSMALGDTDTQYF.

Here the CDR3 reads CASGREVGEQYF. The DNA of the CDR3 is TGTGCCAGCGGGCGAGAAGTGGGCGAGCAGTACTTC. The chain recombines TRBV9 with TRBJ2-7; D gene uncertain. CDR1 and CDR2 (germline): SGDLS, YYNGEE. The CDR3 extends over 12 amino acids. V lost 7 bases and J 6 bases, leaving 14 bases between the germline ends.

This chain joins TRBV15 and TRBJ2-1, with 7 nucleotides matching TRBD2. V gave up 0 bases and J gave up 4 bases; unmatched junction bases: 3. CDR3 length: 15 residues. CDR1 is LNHNV and CDR2 is YYDKDF in the germline V gene (reference sequence). This chain's CDR3 is CATSREGSGYNEQFF. CDR3 nucleotide sequence: TGTGCCACCAGCAGAGAAGGTAGCGGGTACAATGAGCAGTTCTTC.

The V gene is TRBV12-5, the J gene TRBJ2-1; 7 bases match TRBD1. This CDR3 comprises 13 residues. CDR1 is LGHNT, CDR2 FRNRAP, per germline. J was trimmed by 15 bases and V by 1 base; bases with no gene match: 9. The CDR3 coding sequence is TGTGCTAGTGGTTTGGGTAGGCAGGGGGTTTCGTTCTTC. Residues: CASGLGRQGVSFF.

V is TRBV7-7 and J is TRBJ2-2; D call uncertain. Germline lookup yields CDR1 SSHAT and CDR2 FNYEAQ (reference sequence). The CDR3 consists of 17 residues. V dropped 1 base and J dropped 7 bases, with 19 bases sitting between them. CDR3 amino acids: CASSLEGRTTLYGELFF. The CDR3 DNA reads TGTGCCAGCAGCTTAGAGGGCCGGACCACCCTCTACGGGGAGCTGTTTTTT.

The V and J genes are TRBV29-1 and TRBJ2-3; the match to TRBD2 covers 10 bases. J was trimmed by 2 bases and V by 0 bases; bases with no gene match: 5. CDR1 and CDR2 from the germline V gene are SQVTM and ANQGSEA. The CDR3 length is 16 residues. CDR3 amino acids: CSVEEGLAHNTDTQYF. CDR3 nucleotides: TGCAGCGTTGAAGAGGGACTAGCGCATAACACAGATACGCAGTATTTT.

The gene calls are TRBV4-2 and TRBJ2-7; D is perhaps TRBD2 (6 bases). The CDR3 sequence is 13 residues long. V was shortened by 4 bases and J by 6 bases, with 13 bases between the two germline ends. CDR1 is LGHNA and CDR2 is YNFKEQ in the germline V gene. The CDR3 region has the DNA TGTGCCAGCAGCCCCGGGGGAGGTTCCGAGCAGTACTTC. Translated: CASSPGGGSEQYF.

This clone was seen once. The chain combines TRBV7-3 with TRBJ1-1; no definite D call. V was pared by 6 bases and J by 2 bases, with 7 bases between. The CDR3 loop spans 12 amino acids. CDR1 is SGHTA and CDR2 is FQGTGA in the germline V gene. In nucleotides, the CDR3 is TGTGCCAGCAGGCTGTTAAACACTGAAGCTTTCTTT. Translated: CASRLLNTEAFF.

The CDR3 is CASSLTTPGRAYNSNQPQHF. CDR3 nucleotide sequence: TGTGCCAGCAGTCTCACGACGCCCGGACGAGCATACAATAGCAATCAGCCCCAGCATTTT. This chain joins TRBV28 and TRBJ1-5; D unclear. Trimming cost V 5 bases and J 0 bases, with 26 bases left between them. There are 20 residues in the CDR3. The germline V gene has CDR1 MDHEN and CDR2 SYDVKM.

V gene TRBV19 combines with J gene TRBJ2-2; 7 bases are shared with TRBD1. Germline assignment: CDR1 LNHDA and CDR2 SQIVND (reference sequence). After removal of 3 bases from V and 6 bases from J, the junction contained 10 bases not matched to a gene. The CDR3 covers 16 residues. The CDR3 nucleotides read TGTGCCAGTAGTATGGCAGGGGGAGTCTGGGCCGGGGAGCTGTTTTTT. Protein product: CASSMAGGVWAGELFF.

The V gene is TRBV7-3, the J gene TRBJ2-5, with D possibly matching TRBD2 (5 bases). Germline CDR1 is SGHTA and CDR2 is FQGTGA. The length of the CDR3 is 13 residues. Trimming took 1 base from V and 3 from J, leaving 6 bases between them. Here the CDR3 reads CASSLMGEETQYF. CDR3 nucleotides: TGTGCCAGCAGCTTAATGGGAGAAGAGACCCAGTACTTC.

This clone was recorded only once. The chain couples TRBV28 to TRBJ1-1; no reliable D call. CDR1 and CDR2 from the germline V gene are MDHEN and SYDVKM. CDR3 length equals 15 residues. Trimming shortened V by 5 bases and J by 0 bases, and 13 bases separated the two germline ends. CDR3 loop: CASSPPPGMNTEAFF. CDR3 coding DNA: TGTGCCAGCAGTCCGCCGCCCGGGATGAACACTGAAGCTTTCTTT.

The sample holds one count of this clone. V gene TRBV7-3 combines with J gene TRBJ2-3; TRBD2 aligns across 10 bases. V shed 5 bases, J shed 1 base, and the junction held 6 bases outside the gene matches. Germline V lookup: CDR1 SGHTA, CDR2 FQGTGA. The CDR3 totals 16 residues. Here the CDR3 DNA reads TGTGCCAGCAGCCCCACCGGGACTAGCGGCACAGATACGCAGTATTTT. It codes for CASSPTGTSGTDTQYF.

The J gene is TRBJ2-1, the V gene TRBV9, with a possible D match to TRBD2 (6 bases). This CDR3 has 15 residues. V was cut by 3 bases and J by 6 bases, with 16 bases left in between. In germline, CDR1 is SGDLS, CDR2 YYNGEE. The chain's CDR3 is CASSATGTGFNEQFF. The CDR3 nucleotides read TGTGCCAGCAGCGCCACCGGGACTGGGTTCAATGAGCAGTTCTTC.

The chain carries TRBV6-1 and TRBJ1-2; no reliable D call. CDR3 length: 12 residues. CDR1 is MNHNS, CDR2 SASEGT, per germline. The V end lost 8 bases, the J end lost 4 bases, and 11 bases lay between the germline ends. This chain's CDR3 is CASQIGSYGYTF. The CDR3 nucleotides are TGTGCCAGCCAGATTGGGTCCTATGGCTACACCTTC.

This chain connects TRBV18 to TRBJ1-2; D is unresolved. V lost 2 bases to trimming and J lost 0 bases, with 10 bases between them. In germline, CDR1 is KGHSH, CDR2 LQKENI. The CDR3 extends over 15 amino acids. The CDR3 nucleotides read TGTGCCAGCTCACCAGCAGGACCAACTAACTATGGCTACACCTTC. Protein sequence: CASSPAGPTNYGYTF.

This chain joins TRBV9 and TRBJ2-3; TRBD2 matches at 7 bases. The junction had 8 bases not matched to a gene; V was cut back by 0 bases and J by 1 base. From germline, CDR1 is SGDLS and CDR2 YYNGEE. CDR3 length: 17 amino acids. CDR3 region: CASSVDLPGRGTDTQYF. The CDR3, as DNA: TGTGCCAGCAGCGTAGACCTCCCGGGGAGGGGCACAGATACGCAGTATTTT.

V usage is TRBV2 and J usage is TRBJ2-7; D remains unclear. With 4 bases removed from V and 3 bases from J, the gap between germline ends came to 7 bases. The CDR3 sequence is 12 residues long. CDR1 SNHLY and CDR2 FYNNEI come from the germline V gene. The CDR3 here is CASSGSSYEQYF. The DNA for the CDR3 is TGTGCCAGCAGTGGGTCTAGCTACGAGCAGTACTTC.